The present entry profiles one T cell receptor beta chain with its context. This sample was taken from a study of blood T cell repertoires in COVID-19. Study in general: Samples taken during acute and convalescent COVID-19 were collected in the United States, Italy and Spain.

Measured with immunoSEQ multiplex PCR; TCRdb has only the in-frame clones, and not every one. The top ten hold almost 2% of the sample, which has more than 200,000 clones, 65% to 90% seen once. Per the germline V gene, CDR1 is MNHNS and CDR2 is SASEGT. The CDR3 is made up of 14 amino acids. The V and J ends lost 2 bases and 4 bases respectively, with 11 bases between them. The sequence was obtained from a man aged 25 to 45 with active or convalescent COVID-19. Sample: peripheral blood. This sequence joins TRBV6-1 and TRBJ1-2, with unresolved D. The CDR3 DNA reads TGTGCCAGCAGTGAACGTGGCGAGGTCTATGGCTACACCTTC. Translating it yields CASSERGEVYGYTF.